Listed below are T cell receptor beta chains from one sample, sequenced in a study of blood T cell repertoires in COVID-19. Assay used: immunoSEQ multiplex PCR; TCRdb lists only in-frame clones, some missing. Of 220,000 or so clones in the sample, approximately 86% were seen once. Sequenced material: PBMCs or T cells enriched from blood (not recorded which). The receptors were gathered from a woman in her fifties or sixties with acute COVID-19. The CDR3 runs from the conserved cysteine through the conserved F or W. Fields, in order: clone size, V gene, D gene, J gene, CDR3 protein, CDR3 DNA. A D gene is named only where the DNA matches it firmly. A row's size may be missing; if present it is once, few, many or a size class.

-	TRBV7-2	-	TRBJ2-7	CASSPGWNYEQYF	TGTGCCAGCAGCCCGGGGTGGAACTACGAGCAGTACTTC
-	TRBV5-4	TRBD1	TRBJ2-3	CASSPAKGARTDTQYF	TGTGCCAGCAGCCCGGCTAAGGGGGCCCGCACAGATACGCAGTATTTT
-	TRBV7-2	-	TRBJ1-2	CASSSTGLYGYTF	TGTGCCAGCAGCTCCACAGGGCTATATGGCTACACCTTC
-	TRBV10-3	-	TRBJ2-2	CAISVSQGRGTGELFF	TGTGCCATCAGTGTATCCCAGGGAAGGGGGACCGGGGAGCTGTTTTTT
-	TRBV6-4	TRBD2	TRBJ2-3	CASSDSGGSGTDTQYF	TGTGCCAGCAGTGACTCCGGCGGGAGTGGCACAGATACGCAGTATTTT
-	TRBV15	-	TRBJ2-2	CATSRAKGYTGELFF	TGTGCCACCAGCAGAGCAAAGGGGTACACCGGGGAGCTGTTTTTT
-	TRBV28	TRBD1	TRBJ2-4	CASSPGQALSKNIQYF	TGTGCCAGCAGTCCCGGACAGGCCTTATCCAAAAACATTCAGTACTTC
-	TRBV10-1	TRBD1	TRBJ1-1	CASGDRGVNTEAFF	TGCGCCAGCGGAGACAGGGGGGTGAACACTGAAGCTTTCTTT
-	TRBV14	TRBD1	TRBJ1-1	CASSQAPGQGGLTEAFF	TGTGCCAGCAGCCAAGCCCCGGGACAGGGCGGGTTAACTGAAGCTTTCTTT
-	TRBV7-9	TRBD2	TRBJ2-1	CASSPPRAGGAASYNEQFF	TGTGCCAGCAGCCCCCCCCGGGCGGGAGGGGCGGCGTCCTACAATGAGCAGTTCTTC
-	TRBV5-1	-	TRBJ2-1	CASTGSYNEQFF	TGCGCCAGCACAGGGTCCTACAATGAGCAGTTCTTC
-	TRBV6-5	TRBD1	TRBJ2-7	CASRQGQGREQYF	TGTGCCAGCAGACAGGGACAGGGGAGGGAGCAGTACTTC
-	TRBV27	TRBD1	TRBJ1-5	CASSDRARNQPQHF	TGTGCCAGCAGTGACAGGGCCCGCAATCAGCCCCAGCATTTT
-	TRBV11-2	TRBD2	TRBJ2-3	CASSWTGGGTDTQYF	TGTGCCAGCAGTTGGACGGGGGGAGGCACAGATACGCAGTATTTT
-	TRBV27	TRBD2	TRBJ2-1	CASSAIAGVIYNEQFF	TGTGCCAGCAGCGCCATAGCGGGAGTAATCTACAATGAGCAGTTCTTC
-	TRBV7-3	TRBD2	TRBJ2-5	CASSRVGSGTPQETQYF	TGTGCCAGCAGCCGGGTCGGGAGCGGGACGCCTCAAGAGACCCAGTACTTC
-	TRBV19	TRBD2	TRBJ2-3	CASSSLAGVVDTQYF	TGTGCCAGTAGTTCACTAGCGGGAGTGGTAGATACGCAGTATTTT
once	TRBV3-1/TRBV3-2	TRBD2	TRBJ2-1	CASSHISGGFNEQFF	TGTGCCAGCAGCCATATAAGCGGGGGATTCAATGAGCAGTTCTTC
-	TRBV2	-	TRBJ1-1	CASRGHLNTEAFF	TGTGCCAGCAGGGGACATCTGAACACTGAAGCTTTCTTT
-	TRBV28	-	TRBJ1-2	CASSLPDLGAGGYTF	TGTGCCAGCAGTTTACCCGATCTGGGGGCAGGTGGCTACACCTTC
-	TRBV18	TRBD1	TRBJ1-1	CASSGGRLTEAFF	TGTGCCAGTTCAGGGGGCCGTTTAACTGAAGCTTTCTTT
once	TRBV9	-	TRBJ1-5	CASSAGDGSYSNQPQHF	TGTGCCAGCAGCGCGGGGGACGGTAGCTATAGCAATCAGCCCCAGCATTTT
once	TRBV19	TRBD1	TRBJ1-2	CASSTGTAFYGYTF	TGTGCCAGTAGTACCGGGACAGCCTTCTATGGCTACACCTTC
-	TRBV9	TRBD1	TRBJ2-7	CASSRSDRGQEQYF	TGTGCCAGCAGCCGTTCTGACAGGGGGCAAGAGCAGTACTTC
once	TRBV1	-	TRBJ2-1	CTSSQDYPDWYNEQFF	TGCACCAGCAGCCAAGATTACCCGGACTGGTACAATGAGCAGTTCTTC
-	TRBV27	TRBD2	TRBJ2-7	CASSFFSGRPFSYEQYF	TGTGCCAGCAGTTTCTTTAGCGGGAGGCCTTTCTCCTACGAGCAGTACTTC
-	TRBV27	TRBD2	TRBJ2-1	CASSPKRLAGVHNEQFF	TGTGCCAGCAGCCCTAAAAGACTAGCGGGAGTTCACAATGAGCAGTTCTTC
-	TRBV2	-	TRBJ2-1	CASSTRGGGAALYNEQFF	TGTGCCAGCAGTACTAGAGGGGGCGGGGCGGCCCTCTACAATGAGCAGTTCTTC
many	TRBV6-4	TRBD2	TRBJ2-1	CASSDSSGRYNEQFF	TGTGCCAGCAGTGACTCTAGCGGGAGGTACAATGAGCAGTTCTTC
-	TRBV27	-	TRBJ1-1	CASRAGARALEAFF	TGTGCCAGCAGGGCAGGGGCCCGGGCCCTTGAAGCTTTCTTT
once	TRBV25-1	TRBD2	TRBJ2-1	CASRGTSSLHEQFF	TGTGCCAGCAGGGGGACTAGCAGTCTCCATGAGCAGTTCTTC